Listed below are T cell receptor beta chains from one sample, sequenced in a study of blood T cell repertoires in COVID-19. Only in-frame clones appear in the TCRdb table, and some are missing; sequencing was by immunoSEQ multiplex PCR. The sample holds approximately 180,000 clones, 75% to 85% seen once. The sample was PBMCs or T cells enriched from blood (not recorded which). All receptors derive from a man over 45 who had recovered from COVID-19. Both conserved end residues are part of each CDR3. D genes are given only for firm matches. Rows give clone size only sometimes, using once, few, many, or a class for an expanded clone.

d_gene	abundance	j_gene	v_gene	CDR3aa	CDR3nt
TRBD1	.	TRBJ1-5	TRBV6-5	CASSIQGNQPQHF	TGTGCCAGCAGCATACAGGGGAACCAGCCCCAGCATTTT
.	.	TRBJ1-2	TRBV14	CASSQPGLTGYTF	TGTGCCAGCAGCCAACCCGGACTCACTGGCTACACCTTC
.	once	TRBJ1-1	TRBV10-1	CASSERRGGTEAFF	TGCGCCAGCAGTGAGAGACGGGGAGGCACTGAAGCTTTCTTT
TRBD1	.	TRBJ1-5	TRBV2	CASGTGGTRNQPQHF	TGTGCCAGTGGGACAGGGGGTACGAGAAATCAGCCCCAGCATTTT
TRBD2	.	TRBJ2-5	TRBV29-1	CSVIAGGQGGETQYF	TGCAGCGTCATAGCGGGGGGGCAAGGTGGAGAGACCCAGTACTTC
.	once	TRBJ1-3	TRBV30	CAWATDRGNTIYF	TGTGCCTGGGCCACGGACAGAGGAAACACCATATATTTT
.	.	TRBJ2-2	TRBV19	CASSSGHPNGELFF	TGTGCCAGTAGCAGTGGGCACCCTAACGGGGAGCTGTTTTTT
TRBD1	.	TRBJ1-4	TRBV30	CAWSARDRDREKLFF	TGTGCCTGGAGTGCTCGGGACAGGGATCGGGAAAAACTGTTTTTT
TRBD2	.	TRBJ2-1	TRBV12-3/TRBV12-4	CASIPGLEGEQFF	TGTGCCAGCATTCCGGGACTAGAAGGTGAGCAGTTCTTC
.	once	TRBJ1-2	TRBV5-1	CASSLATGGDYGYTF	TGCGCCAGCAGCTTGGCTACGGGAGGGGACTATGGCTACACCTTC
.	.	TRBJ1-2	TRBV19	CASRDSWGFYYGYTF	TGTGCCAGTAGGGACAGCTGGGGCTTCTACTATGGCTACACCTTC
.	once	TRBJ2-7	TRBV28	CASRGSYEQYF	TGTGCCAGCCGCGGATCCTACGAGCAGTACTTC
.	.	TRBJ1-1	TRBV27	CASSFGGLRDTEAFF	TGTGCCAGCAGTTTTGGTGGGTTGAGGGACACTGAAGCTTTCTTT
.	.	TRBJ1-1	TRBV3-1/TRBV3-2	CASTYSRGPNTEAFF	TGTGCCAGCACCTATTCCAGGGGACCGAACACTGAAGCTTTCTTT
TRBD2	.	TRBJ2-1	TRBV20-1	CSATSGEKQFF	TGCAGTGCTACTAGCGGCGAGAAGCAGTTCTTC
.	.	TRBJ2-7	TRBV28	CASSSPQGSSYEQYF	TGTGCCAGCAGTTCCCCGCAGGGGAGCTCCTACGAGCAGTACTTC
TRBD1	once	TRBJ2-6	TRBV5-1	CASSSDRVGNVLTF	TGCGCCAGCAGCTCGGACAGGGTGGGCAACGTCCTGACTTTC
.	.	TRBJ2-2	TRBV6-5	CASSYSRLATPGELFF	TGTGCCAGCAGTTACTCGCGGCTAGCAACACCCGGGGAGCTGTTTTTT
.	.	TRBJ1-2	TRBV30	CAWRQGDYGYTF	TGTGCCTGGAGGCAGGGCGACTATGGCTACACCTTC
.	.	TRBJ2-7	TRBV2	CASSKETGLPNPYEQYF	TGTGCCAGCAGCAAAGAAACGGGACTCCCAAACCCCTACGAGCAGTACTTC
.	.	TRBJ2-7	TRBV7-5	CARSSHRDSGYEQYF	TGTGCCAGAAGCTCACACCGGGACAGCGGCTACGAGCAGTACTTC
.	.	TRBJ2-7	TRBV30	CAWSGGVPLTYEQYF	TGTGCCTGGAGCGGAGGGGTTCCCCTTACCTACGAGCAGTACTTC
.	once	TRBJ1-5	TRBV19	CASRNRGSGNQPQHF	TGTGCCAGTAGGAACCGCGGGTCGGGCAATCAGCCCCAGCATTTT
TRBD2	few	TRBJ2-5	TRBV10-3	CAISRTSGAAGSQYF	TGTGCCATCAGTCGAACTAGCGGGGCGGCCGGGTCCCAGTACTTC
.	.	TRBJ2-5	TRBV19	CASSNRGTRLKETQYF	TGTGCCAGTAGTAATCGAGGGACACGCCTTAAAGAGACCCAGTACTTC
.	.	TRBJ2-2	TRBV27	CASSLRGATGELFF	TGTGCCAGCAGTTTAAGGGGTGCCACCGGGGAGCTGTTTTTT
.	.	TRBJ2-7	TRBV18	CASSSRAERSYEQYF	TGTGCCAGCTCATCTAGGGCGGAGCGGTCCTACGAGCAGTACTTC
.	.	TRBJ1-1	TRBV19	CASSMAGLGTEAFF	TGTGCCAGTAGTATGGCAGGGTTGGGCACTGAAGCTTTCTTT
.	.	TRBJ1-1	TRBV18	CASSPLLDKSAFF	TGTGCCAGCTCACCACTTCTTGACAAGTCGGCTTTCTTT
TRBD1	.	TRBJ2-6	TRBV19	CASSIDPDRFSGANVLTF	TGTGCCAGTAGTATAGATCCGGACAGGTTCTCTGGGGCCAACGTCCTGACTTTC
.	.	TRBJ1-1	TRBV2	CASRRGGPNTEAFF	TGTGCCAGCAGGAGGGGGGGGCCGAACACTGAAGCTTTCTTT
.	.	TRBJ1-1	TRBV30	CAWTRGVNTEAFF	TGTGCCTGGACCCGCGGGGTGAACACTGAAGCTTTCTTT
TRBD1	.	TRBJ2-1	TRBV10-2	CASSEDRAPYNEQFF	TGCGCCAGCAGTGAGGACAGGGCACCCTACAATGAGCAGTTCTTC
TRBD1	few	TRBJ1-5	TRBV6-5	CASSLRDRSNQPQHF	TGTGCCAGCAGTCTCCGGGACAGGAGCAATCAGCCCCAGCATTTT
.	.	TRBJ1-6	TRBV6-5	CASSYAAGVTISPLHF	TGTGCCAGCAGTTACGCGGCAGGGGTAACTATTTCACCCCTCCACTTT
.	.	TRBJ1-2	TRBV19	CASSIKQGTIRNYGYTF	TGTGCCAGTAGTATAAAACAGGGCACGATTCGTAACTATGGCTACACCTTC
TRBD2	.	TRBJ2-5	TRBV30	CALSLTSGGETQYF	TGTGCCCTTTCTCTTACTAGCGGGGGAGAGACCCAGTACTTC
TRBD1	once	TRBJ1-5	TRBV7-9	CASSPPGQGEGNQPQHF	TGTGCCAGCAGCCCCCCAGGACAGGGGGAGGGCAATCAGCCCCAGCATTTT
TRBD1	.	TRBJ1-6	TRBV19	CASRPRDSHNSPLHF	TGTGCCAGTAGGCCTCGGGACAGCCATAATTCACCCCTCCACTTT
.	.	TRBJ1-5	TRBV18	CASSPAGDGSQPQHF	TGTGCCAGCTCACCAGCCGGGGATGGGAGTCAGCCCCAGCATTTT